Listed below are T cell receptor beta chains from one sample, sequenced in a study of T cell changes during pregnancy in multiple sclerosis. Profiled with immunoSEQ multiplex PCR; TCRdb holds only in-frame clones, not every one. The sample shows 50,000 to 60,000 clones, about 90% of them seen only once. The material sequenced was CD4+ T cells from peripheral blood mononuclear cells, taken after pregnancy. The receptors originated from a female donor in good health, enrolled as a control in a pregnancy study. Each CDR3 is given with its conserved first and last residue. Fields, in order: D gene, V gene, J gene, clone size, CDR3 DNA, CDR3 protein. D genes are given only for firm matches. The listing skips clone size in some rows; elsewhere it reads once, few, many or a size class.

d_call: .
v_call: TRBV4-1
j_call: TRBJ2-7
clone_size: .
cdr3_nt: TGCGCCAGCAGCCAAGGGACTTGGAGCTCCTACGAGCAGTACTTC
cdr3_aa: CASSQGTWSSYEQYF

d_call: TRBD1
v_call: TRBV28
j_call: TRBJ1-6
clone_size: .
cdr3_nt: TGTGCCAGCAGTACGGGACAGATCTATAATTCACCCCTCCACTTT
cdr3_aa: CASSTGQIYNSPLHF

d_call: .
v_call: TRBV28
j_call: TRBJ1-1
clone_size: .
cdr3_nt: TGTGCCAGCAGTCTACGAGAGGGAGCTTTCTTT
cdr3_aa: CASSLREGAFF

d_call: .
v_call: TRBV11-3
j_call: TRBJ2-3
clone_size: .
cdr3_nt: TGTGCCAGCAGCTTATCTTTGTCTTATACGCAGTATTTT
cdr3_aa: CASSLSLSYTQYF

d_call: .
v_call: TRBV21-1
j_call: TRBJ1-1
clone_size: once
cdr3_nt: TGTGCCAGCAGCAAGAAGAGGAACACTGAAGCTTTCTTT
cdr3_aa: CASSKKRNTEAFF

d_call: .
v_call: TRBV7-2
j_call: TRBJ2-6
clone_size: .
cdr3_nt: TGTGCCAGCAGCCCCCGGACAGGGAGGGGCTCTGGGGCCAACGTCCTGACTTTC
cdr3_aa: CASSPRTGRGSGANVLTF

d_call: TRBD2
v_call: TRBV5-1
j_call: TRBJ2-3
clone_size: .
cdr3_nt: TGCGCCAGCAGCCTCATAGCGGGGGGGAACACAGATACGCAGTATTTT
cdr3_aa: CASSLIAGGNTDTQYF

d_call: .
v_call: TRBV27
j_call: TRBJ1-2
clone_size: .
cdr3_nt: TGTGCCAGCAGTTTACGAAGGGGCTATGGCTACACCTTC
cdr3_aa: CASSLRRGYGYTF

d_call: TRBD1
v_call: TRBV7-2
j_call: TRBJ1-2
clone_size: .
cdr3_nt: TGTGCCATCCTCCAAGTTGACAGGGACCACTATGGCTACACCTTC
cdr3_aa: CAILQVDRDHYGYTF

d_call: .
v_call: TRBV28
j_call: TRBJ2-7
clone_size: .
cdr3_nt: TGTGCCAGCAGTTTGCCTGGGACATCCTACGAGCAGTACTTC
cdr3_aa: CASSLPGTSYEQYF

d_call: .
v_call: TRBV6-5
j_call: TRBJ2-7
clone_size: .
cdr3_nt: TGTGCCAGCAGTTACTCACAGGCCACCTTTGGCTACGAGCAGTACTTC
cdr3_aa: CASSYSQATFGYEQYF

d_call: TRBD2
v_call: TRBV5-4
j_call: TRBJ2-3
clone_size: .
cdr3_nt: TGTGCCAGCAGCCGTTATAGCGGGAGCACAGATACGCAGTATTTT
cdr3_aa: CASSRYSGSTDTQYF

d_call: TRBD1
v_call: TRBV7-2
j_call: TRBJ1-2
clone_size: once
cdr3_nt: TGTGCCAGCAGCTTATCGGGACAGCTTGCCTATGGCTACACCTTC
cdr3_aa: CASSLSGQLAYGYTF

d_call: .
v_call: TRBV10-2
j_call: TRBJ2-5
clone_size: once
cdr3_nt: TGCGCCACCGGGCCAGGGCCGGGGACCCAGTACTTC
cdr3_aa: CATGPGPGTQYF

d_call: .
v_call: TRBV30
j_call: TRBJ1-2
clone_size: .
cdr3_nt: TGTGCCTGGACCCAGACGGCGTCGCGGTATGGCTACACCTTC
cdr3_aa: CAWTQTASRYGYTF

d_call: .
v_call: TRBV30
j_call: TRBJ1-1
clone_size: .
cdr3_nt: TGTGCCTGGAGTGTAGTAGGGAGCACTGAAGCTTTCTTT
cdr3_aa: CAWSVVGSTEAFF

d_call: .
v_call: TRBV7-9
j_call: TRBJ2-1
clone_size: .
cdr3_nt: TGTGCCAGCAGCTTACGGGCGAGACAGGGAGGATATGAGCAGTTCTTC
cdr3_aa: CASSLRARQGGYEQFF

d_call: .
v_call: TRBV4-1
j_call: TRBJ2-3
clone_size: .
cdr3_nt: TGCGCCAGCAGCCAAGGGGGGCCTTACACAGATACGCAGTATTTT
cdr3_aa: CASSQGGPYTDTQYF

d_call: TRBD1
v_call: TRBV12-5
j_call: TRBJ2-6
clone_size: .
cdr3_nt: TGTGCTAGTGGTTTGGTGACAGGGGTCGTTGGGGCCAACGTCCTGACTTTC
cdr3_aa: CASGLVTGVVGANVLTF

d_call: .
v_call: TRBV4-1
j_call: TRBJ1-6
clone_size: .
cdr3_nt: TGCGCCAGCAGCAAGAATTCACGGAATTCACCCCTCCACTTT
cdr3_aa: CASSKNSRNSPLHF

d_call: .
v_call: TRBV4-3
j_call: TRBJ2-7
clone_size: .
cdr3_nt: TGCGCCAGCAGCCAAGAAAGGGGAGGCGAGCAGTACTTC
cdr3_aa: CASSQERGGEQYF

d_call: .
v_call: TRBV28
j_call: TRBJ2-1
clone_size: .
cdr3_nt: TGTGCCAGCAGCCCGACAGGCAATGAGCAGTTCTTC
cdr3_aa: CASSPTGNEQFF

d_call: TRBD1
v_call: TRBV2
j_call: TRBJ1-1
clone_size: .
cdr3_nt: TGTGCCAGCAGGGGGGACAGGAACACTGAAGCTTTCTTT
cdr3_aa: CASRGDRNTEAFF

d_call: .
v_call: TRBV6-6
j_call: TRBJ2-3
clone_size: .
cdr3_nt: TGTGCCAGCAGTGCTATCGGGACAGATACGCAGTATTTT
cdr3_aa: CASSAIGTDTQYF

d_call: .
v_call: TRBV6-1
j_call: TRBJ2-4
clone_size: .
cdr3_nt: TGTGCCAGCAGGTGGGGCTTAGGCAAAAACATTCAGTACTTC
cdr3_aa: CASRWGLGKNIQYF

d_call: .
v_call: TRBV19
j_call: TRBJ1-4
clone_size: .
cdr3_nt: TGTGCCAGTAGCAAAAGGGACTCTAATGAAAAACTGTTTTTT
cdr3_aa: CASSKRDSNEKLFF

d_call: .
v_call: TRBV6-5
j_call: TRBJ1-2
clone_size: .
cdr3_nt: TGTGCCAGCAGTTACGGGAGGAGTATGAGGGGCTACACCTTC
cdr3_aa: CASSYGRSMRGYTF

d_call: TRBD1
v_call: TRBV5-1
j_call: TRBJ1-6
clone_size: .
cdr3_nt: TGCGCCAGCAGCCCCGGGACAGGGGGTTCACCCCTCCACTTT
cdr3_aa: CASSPGTGGSPLHF

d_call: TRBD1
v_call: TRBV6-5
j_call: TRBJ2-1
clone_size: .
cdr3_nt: TGTGCCAGCAGTTACTTGCAAGGGACAGGGGGCAATGAGCAGTTCTTC
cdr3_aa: CASSYLQGTGGNEQFF

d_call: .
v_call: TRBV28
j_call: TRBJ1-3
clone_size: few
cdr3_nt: TGTGCCAGCAGTTTAGGGGGGACGGCCGGAAACACCATATATTTT
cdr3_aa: CASSLGGTAGNTIYF

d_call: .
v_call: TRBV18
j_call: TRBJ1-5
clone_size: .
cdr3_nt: TGTGCCAGCTCACCACGTCAGAATAGCAATCAGCCCCAGCATTTT
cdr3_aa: CASSPRQNSNQPQHF

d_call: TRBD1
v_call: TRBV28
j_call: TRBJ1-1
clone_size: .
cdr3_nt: TGTGCCAGCAGACTCCGGACAGGGGGAAGGTTCACTGAAGCTTTCTTT
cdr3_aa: CASRLRTGGRFTEAFF

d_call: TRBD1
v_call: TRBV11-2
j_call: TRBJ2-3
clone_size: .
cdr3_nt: TGTGCCAGCAGCCCTATCTTCCCAGGGGGCCGGGGCACAGATACGCAGTATTTT
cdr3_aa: CASSPIFPGGRGTDTQYF

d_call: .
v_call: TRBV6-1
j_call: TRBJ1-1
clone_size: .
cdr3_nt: TGTGCCAGCACGAAGGGACATGAAGCTTTCTTT
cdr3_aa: CASTKGHEAFF

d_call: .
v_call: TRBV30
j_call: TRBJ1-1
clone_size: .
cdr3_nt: TGTGCCGCCAGGGGAGATGATACTGAAGCTTTCTTT
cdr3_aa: CAARGDDTEAFF

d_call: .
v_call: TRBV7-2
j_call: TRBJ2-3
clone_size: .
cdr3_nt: TGTGCCAGCAGCTATAGTCTCGATACGCAGTATTTT
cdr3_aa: CASSYSLDTQYF

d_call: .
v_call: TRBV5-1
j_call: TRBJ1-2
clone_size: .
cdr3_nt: TGCGCCAGCAGCTTTACAGGATCGTCCTATGGCTACACCTTC
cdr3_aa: CASSFTGSSYGYTF

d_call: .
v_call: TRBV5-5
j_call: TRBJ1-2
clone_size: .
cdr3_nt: TGTGCCAGCAGCTTGGTTTCAGGGATAAATGGCTACACCTTC
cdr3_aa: CASSLVSGINGYTF

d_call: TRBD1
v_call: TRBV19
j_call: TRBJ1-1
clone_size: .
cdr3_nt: TGTGCCAGTAGTATAGACGGGACAGGGGGGACAGGGTCGGTGAACACTGAAGCTTTCTTT
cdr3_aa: CASSIDGTGGTGSVNTEAFF

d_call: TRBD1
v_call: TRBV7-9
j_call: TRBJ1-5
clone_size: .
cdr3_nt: TGTGCCATTACACAGGGGGCGTTCAGTGCGGCTCAGCCCCAGCATTTT
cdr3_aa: CAITQGAFSAAQPQHF

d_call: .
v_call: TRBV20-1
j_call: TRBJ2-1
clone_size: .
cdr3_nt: TGCAGTGTAAATGTCGGTGAGCAGTTCTTC
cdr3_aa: CSVNVGEQFF

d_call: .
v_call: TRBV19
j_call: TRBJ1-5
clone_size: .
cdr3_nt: TGTGCCAGTAGTATAGTCACGGGGAGCCAGCCCCAGCATTTT
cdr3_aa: CASSIVTGSQPQHF

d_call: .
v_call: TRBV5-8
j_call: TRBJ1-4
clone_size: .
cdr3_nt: TGTGCCAGCAGCTTAAGTCTATCCCCGGCAACTAATGAAAAACTGTTTTTT
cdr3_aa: CASSLSLSPATNEKLFF